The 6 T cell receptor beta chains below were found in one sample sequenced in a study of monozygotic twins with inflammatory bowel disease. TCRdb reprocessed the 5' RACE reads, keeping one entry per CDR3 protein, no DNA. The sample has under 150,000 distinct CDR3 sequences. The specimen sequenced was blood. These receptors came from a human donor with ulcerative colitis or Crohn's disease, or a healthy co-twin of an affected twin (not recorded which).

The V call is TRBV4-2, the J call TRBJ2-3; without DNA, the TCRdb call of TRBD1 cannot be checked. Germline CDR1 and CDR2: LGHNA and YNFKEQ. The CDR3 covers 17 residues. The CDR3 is CASSQEIPGQGTDTQYF.

The CDR3 region is CATSAGTGNQPQHF. The chain recombines TRBV24-1 with TRBJ1-5; checking the TCRdb D call of TRBD1 is not possible without DNA. Germline V gene data show CDR1 as KGHDR and CDR2 as SFDVKD. There are 14 residues in the CDR3.

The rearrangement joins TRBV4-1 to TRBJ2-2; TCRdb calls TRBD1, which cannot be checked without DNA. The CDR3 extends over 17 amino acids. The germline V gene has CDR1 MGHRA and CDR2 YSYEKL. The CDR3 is CASSQDSTGRNTGELFF.

CDR3 loop: CASSVDPKASEKAFF. The chain combines TRBV5-4 with TRBJ1-1. This CDR3 has 15 amino acids. Germline CDR1 and CDR2: SGHNT and YYREEE (reference sequence).

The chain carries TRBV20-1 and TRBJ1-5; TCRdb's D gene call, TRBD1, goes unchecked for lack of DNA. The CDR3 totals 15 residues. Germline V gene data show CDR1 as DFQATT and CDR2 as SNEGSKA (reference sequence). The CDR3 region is CSARDPLEGNQPQHF.

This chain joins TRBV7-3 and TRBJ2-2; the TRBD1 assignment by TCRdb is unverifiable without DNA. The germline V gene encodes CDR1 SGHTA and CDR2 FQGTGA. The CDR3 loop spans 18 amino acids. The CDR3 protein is CASSPKRTVSRYTGELFF.